The rows below give T cell receptor beta chains drawn from one sample of a study of blood T cell repertoires in COVID-19. The assay was immunoSEQ multiplex PCR, and TCRdb's table has in-frame clones only and misses some. The sample lists 130,000 or so clones, roughly 84% occurring once. The sequenced material came from peripheral blood. The receptors originated from a woman aged 60-75 years with acute or convalescent COVID-19. The CDR3 runs from the conserved cysteine through the conserved F or W. A D gene is named only where the DNA matches it firmly. Some rows have no size entry. The others give once, few or many, or a class for an expanded clone.

d_call j_call v_call clone_size cdr3_aa cdr3_nt
TRBD1 TRBJ1-5 TRBV5-1 - CASSTWTGRNQPQHF TGCGCCAGCAGCACTTGGACAGGGCGCAATCAGCCCCAGCATTTT
- TRBJ2-3 TRBV5-1 once CASSLDRFSTDTQYF TGCGCCAGCAGCTTGGACAGGTTTTCCACAGATACGCAGTATTTT
- TRBJ1-5 TRBV4-2 - CASSQAEGGKGDQPQHF TGTGCCAGCAGCCAGGCCGAGGGGGGGAAAGGTGATCAGCCCCAGCATTTT
TRBD2 TRBJ2-1 TRBV14 few CASSPSGGGANEQFF TGTGCCAGCAGCCCCAGTGGCGGGGGGGCCAATGAGCAGTTCTTC
- TRBJ1-1 TRBV12-3/TRBV12-4 - CASRRGGIHEAFF TGTGCCAGCCGTAGGGGGGGGATCCATGAAGCTTTCTTT
- TRBJ2-5 TRBV28 - CASSFVVAQETQYF TGTGCCAGCAGTTTTGTAGTAGCTCAAGAGACCCAGTACTTC
TRBD2 TRBJ2-5 TRBV12-3/TRBV12-4 - CASSSPGRDKYF TGTGCCAGCAGTTCACCCGGGAGGGACAAGTACTTC
- TRBJ2-4 TRBV20-1 - CSAKDIPIQYF TGCAGTGCTAAGGACATTCCCATTCAGTACTTC
- TRBJ1-2 TRBV7-9 - CASSLYRENYGYTF TGTGCCAGCAGCTTATACAGGGAAAACTATGGCTACACCTTC
TRBD1 TRBJ1-2 TRBV5-1 - CASSLEGGHGYTF TGCGCCAGCAGCCTTGAAGGGGGCCATGGCTACACCTTC
TRBD1 TRBJ1-2 TRBV3-1/TRBV3-2 medium-sized CASSPAGGGYTF TGTGCCAGCAGCCCAGCAGGGGGGGGCTACACCTTC
- TRBJ2-4 TRBV24-1 - CATAEADIQYF TGTGCCACCGCGGAGGCGGACATTCAGTACTTC
- TRBJ2-7 TRBV4-1 few CASSQGQPPYEQYF TGCGCCAGCAGCCAAGGACAACCTCCCTACGAGCAGTACTTC
- TRBJ2-5 TRBV5-6 - CASLGLRGGPSGETQYF TGTGCCAGCTTGGGATTAAGAGGGGGTCCATCGGGAGAGACCCAGTACTTC
- TRBJ1-6 TRBV9 - CASGFGRVSSYNSPLHF TGTGCCAGCGGGTTCGGCAGGGTGAGCTCCTATAATTCACCCCTCCACTTT
- TRBJ2-7 TRBV12-3/TRBV12-4 - CASSTATGHEQYF TGTGCCAGCAGTACCGCGACTGGCCACGAGCAGTACTTC
- TRBJ2-3 TRBV20-1 - CSARYTDTQYF TGCAGTGCTAGGTACACAGATACGCAGTATTTT
- TRBJ1-4 TRBV3-1/TRBV3-2 - CASSRGEGEKLFF TGTGCCAGCAGCCGAGGGGAGGGTGAAAAACTGTTTTTT
TRBD1 TRBJ2-3 TRBV29-1 - CSDRHRGPGTDTQYF TGCAGCGACCGACACAGGGGGCCGGGCACAGATACGCAGTATTTT
TRBD2 TRBJ2-5 TRBV30 - CAWSVRGVRETQYF TGTGCCTGGAGCGTCCGGGGGGTGAGGGAGACCCAGTACTTC
- TRBJ1-6 TRBV18 - CASSPQVGGNSPLHF TGTGCCAGCTCACCACAGGTTGGGGGGAATTCACCCCTCCACTTT
- TRBJ1-1 TRBV5-1 - CASSLVFGRENTEAFF TGCGCCAGCAGCTTGGTATTCGGACGGGAGAACACTGAAGCTTTCTTT
- TRBJ2-2 TRBV5-1 - CASSLGQFNTGELFF TGCGCCAGCAGCCTCGGACAGTTTAACACCGGGGAGCTGTTTTTT
- TRBJ2-1 TRBV11-2 - CASSHYERARRDNEQFF TGTGCCAGCAGCCACTACGAGCGGGCGCGCCGGGACAATGAGCAGTTCTTC
TRBD1 TRBJ1-1 TRBV6-4 - CASSEASGGNTEAFF TGTGCCAGCAGTGAGGCGTCAGGGGGTAACACTGAAGCTTTCTTT
TRBD1 TRBJ1-5 TRBV19 - CASSGDSSYQPQHF TGTGCCAGTAGTGGGGACAGTTCGTATCAGCCCCAGCATTTT
- TRBJ2-3 TRBV30 - CACNTGMSTDTQYF TGTGCCTGTAATACAGGGATGAGCACAGATACGCAGTATTTT
TRBD2 TRBJ2-3 TRBV18 - CASTRLAGRDTQYF TGTGCCAGCACCCGACTAGCGGGGAGAGATACGCAGTATTTT
- TRBJ1-2 TRBV24-1 - CATSDNRVGYTF TGTGCCACCAGTGATAACAGGGTTGGCTACACCTTC
TRBD2 TRBJ2-3 TRBV4-3 few CASSQDGTAGGPNTQYF TGCGCCAGCAGCCAAGATGGTACAGCGGGGGGGCCGAATACGCAGTATTTT
TRBD1 TRBJ2-1 TRBV5-1 - CASSNGQGSYNEQFF TGCGCCAGCAGCAATGGACAGGGCTCCTACAATGAGCAGTTCTTC
- TRBJ1-6 TRBV5-1 - CASSLDQSLSSPLHF TGCGCCAGCAGCTTGGACCAGAGTCTTAGCTCACCCCTCCACTTT
- TRBJ1-4 TRBV6-5 - CASSYSGQLNEKLFF TGTGCCAGCAGTTACTCCGGACAGCTTAATGAAAAACTGTTTTTT
TRBD1 TRBJ2-5 TRBV11-2 few CASSPRRDRVRETQYF TGTGCCAGCAGCCCCCGCCGGGACAGGGTTAGAGAGACCCAGTACTTC
TRBD1 TRBJ2-1 TRBV28 - CASSSPGQGSNEQFF TGTGCCAGCAGTTCACCGGGACAGGGGTCGAATGAGCAGTTCTTC